Sequencing of this T cell receptor (beta chain) was carried out in a study of identical twins. TCRdb analysed the 5' RACE reads with MiXCR anew, one entry per CDR3 protein. The top ten hold approximately 0.29% of the sample, which has 1.5 million to 2 million distinct CDR3 sequences, about 32% seen once. Germline lookup yields CDR1 SGHVS and CDR2 FQNEAQ. Trimming stripped 3 bases from V and 6 bases from J, with 8 bases between. This CDR3 region has 13 residues. The chain is built from TRBV7-8 and TRBJ1-4; D not resolved. This TCR was recovered from a newborn girl in good health. The specimen sequenced was cord blood. Here the CDR3 DNA reads TGTGCCAGCAGCTTTAGGAGGGATGAAAAACTGTTTTTT. This gives the protein CASSFRRDEKLFF.